A selection of T cell receptor beta chains follows, all from one sample in a study of human T cells and chemical hapten exposure. TCRdb reprocessed the RACE reads with MiXCR, giving one entry per CDR3 protein. The repertoire holds roughly 380,000 distinct CDR3 sequences, with 4.8% as singletons. The source was whole blood, collected in connection with sensitization to the hapten diphenylcyclopropenone (DPC). The origin of the receptors is a woman aged 45-65 years with alopecia areata. Some clones in this sample may be carry-over from other donors' samples. CDR3s include the opening cysteine and the closing phenylalanine or tryptophan. The D gene is left open where the match is weak. Some rows have no size entry. The others give once, few or many, or a class for an expanded clone.

>TRBV4-1|few|NA|TRBJ1-5
CASSQALKQPQHF
TGCGCCAGCAGCCAGGCCCTTAAGCAGCCCCAGCATTTT
>TRBV4-2|many|TRBD1|TRBJ2-3
CASSRRTGGGPDTQYF
TGTGCCAGCAGCCGCCGGACAGGGGGCGGGCCAGATACGCAGTATTTT
>TRBV3-1|few|NA|TRBJ2-1
CASSHLLGLSSYNEQFF
TGTGCCAGCAGCCACCTTTTAGGGTTGAGCTCCTACAATGAGCAGTTCTTC
>TRBV28|NA|NA|TRBJ2-7
CASSLMSNEQYF
TGTGCCAGCTCCTTAATGAGCAACGAGCAGTACTTC
>TRBV7-2|many|NA|TRBJ2-3
CASSLAGHRVDTQYF
TGTGCCAGCAGCTTAGCGGGGCACCGGGTGGATACGCAGTATTTT
>TRBV28|many|NA|TRBJ2-7
CASTSSGTFTYEQYF
TGTGCCAGCACCTCTTCCGGGACCTTCACCTACGAGCAGTACTTC
>TRBV24-1|many|NA|TRBJ2-3
CATSDPSTGTANLGDTQYF
TGTGCCACCAGTGATCCTTCTACGGGGACGGCTAATCTGGGAGATACGCAGTATTTT
>TRBV7-6|many|NA|TRBJ1-3
CASSPARGGTGNTIYF
TGTGCCAGCAGCCCCGCTAGGGGAGGGACTGGAAACACCATATATTTT
>TRBV4-2|many|NA|TRBJ1-2
CASSQAPTGNYGYTF
TGTGCCAGCAGCCAAGCCCCTACAGGGAACTATGGCTACACCTTC
>TRBV7-2|few|NA|TRBJ2-5
CASSLAARRETQYF
TGTGCCAGCAGCTTAGCCGCCAGGAGAGAGACCCAGTACTTC
>TRBV7-2|NA|TRBD2|TRBJ2-2
CASSFLYRTSGSNAGELFF
TGTGCCAGCAGCTTTTTATATAGGACTAGCGGGAGCAACGCCGGGGAGCTGTTTTTT
>TRBV18|many|NA|TRBJ2-7
CASSHSTYEQYF
TGTGCCAGCTCCCACAGTACCTACGAGCAGTACTTC
>TRBV5-1|many|NA|TRBJ2-3
CASSFGRAADTQYF
TGCGCCAGCAGCTTCGGGAGAGCAGCAGATACGCAGTATTTT
>TRBV3-1|many|TRBD2|TRBJ2-1
CASSQDVAGHNEQFF
TGTGCCAGCAGCCAAGACGTAGCGGGTCACAATGAGCAGTTCTTC
>TRBV5-5|few|TRBD1|TRBJ2-1
CASRLGPGQGLGNEQFF
TGTGCCAGCAGATTAGGCCCCGGACAGGGATTGGGGAATGAGCAGTTCTTC
>TRBV7-9|many|NA|TRBJ2-7
CASSPDRTYEQYF
TGTGCCAGCAGCCCTGACAGAACCTACGAGCAGTACTTC
>TRBV10-2|many|TRBD1|TRBJ1-1
CASNQLPGQGRGTDAFF
TGCGCCAGCAATCAACTCCCGGGACAGGGAAGGGGCACTGACGCTTTCTTT
>TRBV28|many|NA|TRBJ2-1
CASSLAREHKDEQFF
TGTGCCAGCAGTTTAGCCCGGGAACACAAAGATGAGCAGTTCTTC
>TRBV12-3/TRBV12-4|NA|NA|TRBJ1-4
CASSFPGAFEKLFF
TGTGCCAGCAGTTTCCCGGGGGCTTTTGAAAAACTGTTTTTT
>TRBV5-5|many|NA|TRBJ1-1
CASSSGSMNTEAFF
TGTGCCAGCAGCTCCGGGTCTATGAACACTGAAGCTTTCTTT
>TRBV5-4|NA|NA|TRBJ1-4
CASSLRTDEKLFF
TGTGCCAGCAGCTTACGGACAGATGAAAAACTGTTTTTT
>TRBV3-1|many|NA|TRBJ1-6
CASSQVAHNSPLHF
TGTGCCAGCAGCCAAGTGGCCCATAATTCACCCCTCCACTTT
>TRBV7-6|few|TRBD1|TRBJ2-1
CASSPAGTGAYNEQFF
TGTGCCAGCAGCCCGGCCGGGACAGGGGCCTACAATGAGCAGTTCTTC
>TRBV28|many|TRBD1|TRBJ1-6
CASTVTGTVIVAHF
TGTGCCAGCACCGTGACAGGGACTGTGATTGTAGCCCACTTT
>TRBV6-2/TRBV6-3|many|NA|TRBJ2-5
CASSYSRSLQYF
TGTGCCAGCAGTTACTCTCGCAGCCTCCAGTACTTC
>TRBV6-6|many|NA|TRBJ1-4
CASSSQGNEKLFF
TGTGCCAGCAGTTCGCAGGGAAACGAAAAACTGTTTTTT
>TRBV20-1|few|NA|TRBJ1-2
CSASGQESNYGYTF
TGCAGTGCTAGTGGGCAGGAGTCTAACTATGGCTACACCTTC
>TRBV28|NA|NA|TRBJ2-7
CASSSPGHYSEEQYF
TGTGCCAGCAGTTCACCGGGACACTACTCGGAAGAGCAGTACTTC
>TRBV29-1|many|TRBD1|TRBJ2-1
CSVRTGGNNNEQFF
TGCAGCGTGAGGACAGGGGGCAATAACAATGAGCAGTTCTTC
>TRBV5-1|NA|TRBD1|TRBJ1-6
CASSLFTGESPLHF
TGCGCCAGCAGCTTGTTTACAGGGGAGTCACCCCTCCACTTT
>TRBV12-3/TRBV12-4|many|TRBD1|TRBJ1-6
CASRDHRGYNSPLHF
TGTGCCAGCAGGGACCACAGGGGGTATAATTCACCCCTCCACTTT
>TRBV6-2/TRBV6-3|NA|TRBD1|TRBJ2-1
CASRAALQGAPGNEQFF
TGTGCCAGCAGAGCCGCCTTACAGGGGGCGCCTGGCAATGAGCAGTTCTTC
>TRBV27|few|TRBD1|TRBJ1-2
CASSSGTGRVYGYTF
TGTGCCAGCAGTTCCGGGACAGGGAGAGTCTATGGCTACACCTTC
>TRBV5-6|many|NA|TRBJ1-1
CASSMASHRVSEAFF
TGTGCCAGCAGCATGGCATCCCACAGGGTCTCTGAAGCTTTCTTT
>TRBV25-1|few|NA|TRBJ2-1
CASSEIDSTRGNEQFF
TGTGCCAGCAGTGAAATTGACTCGACGAGGGGCAATGAGCAGTTCTTC
>TRBV12-3/TRBV12-4|many|TRBD1|TRBJ1-3
CASSSTGTGNTIYF
TGTGCCAGCAGCTCGACAGGGACGGGAAACACCATATATTTT
>TRBV20-1|few|NA|TRBJ1-5
CSARDSGLNQPQHF
TGCAGTGCTAGAGATTCGGGGCTTAATCAGCCCCAGCATTTT